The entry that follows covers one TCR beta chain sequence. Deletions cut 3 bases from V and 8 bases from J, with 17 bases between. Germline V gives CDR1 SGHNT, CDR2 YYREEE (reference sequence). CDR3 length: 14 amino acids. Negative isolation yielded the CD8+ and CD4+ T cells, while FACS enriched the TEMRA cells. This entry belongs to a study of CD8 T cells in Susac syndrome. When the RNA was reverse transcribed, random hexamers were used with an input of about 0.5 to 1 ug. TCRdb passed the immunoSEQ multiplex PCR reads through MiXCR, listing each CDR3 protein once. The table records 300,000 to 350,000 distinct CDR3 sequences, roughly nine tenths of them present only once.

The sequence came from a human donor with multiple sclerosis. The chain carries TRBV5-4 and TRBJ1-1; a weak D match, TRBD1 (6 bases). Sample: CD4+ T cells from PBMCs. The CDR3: CASSSPPGGIEAFF. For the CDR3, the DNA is TGTGCCAGCAGCTCACCCCCGGGGGGCATAGAAGCTTTCTTT. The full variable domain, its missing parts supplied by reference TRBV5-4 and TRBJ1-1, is ETGVTQSPTHLIKTRGQQVTLRCSSQSGHNTVSWYQQALGQGPQFIFQYYREEENGRGNFPPRFSGLQFPNYSSELNVNALELDDSALYLCASSSPPGGIEAFFGQGTRLTVV.